The sequence of this T cell receptor (beta chain) was determined in a study of tumor-infiltrating lymphocytes in localized non-small cell lung cancer. By frequency in the sample, this clone is large (0.1 to 1%). V gave up 6 bases and J gave up 5 bases, with 13 bases separating them. The CDR3 has 12 residues. Germline assignment: CDR1 SQVTM and CDR2 ANQGSEA. Only in-frame clones appear in the TCRdb table, and some are missing; sequencing was by immunoSEQ multiplex PCR. The sample consists of about 13,000 clones, 68% of them appearing once. The specimen sequenced was lung tumor tissue. The clonotype originates from a human donor with non-small cell lung cancer. The J gene is TRBJ1-2, the V gene TRBV29-1; D is perhaps TRBD1 (6 bases). CDR3 nucleotides: TGCAGCGTGCTTCGAGGGGGGTATGGCTACACCTTC. Amino acids: CSVLRGGYGYTF.